The 16 T cell receptor beta chains below come from one sample, sequenced in a study of CD8+ T cells in alopecia areata. Treatment given: oral pan-JAK inhibitor, 5-10 mg twice daily. Extraction of RNA preceded its reverse transcription into cDNA, which served as the sequencing template. Sequencing used immunoSEQ multiplex PCR; TCRdb keeps in-frame clones, though not all of them. The profile shows some 88,000 clones, roughly 45% of them singletons. The material sequenced was CD8+ T cells sorted from blood, taken at week 24, from a patient treated with tofacitinib. The receptors were sampled from a human donor with alopecia areata.

The chain is built from TRBV4-1 and TRBJ2-1, with 15 bases fitting TRBD2. CDR1 is MGHRA and CDR2 is YSYEKL in the germline V gene. The CDR3 runs 14 residues. J was trimmed by 9 bases and V by 5 bases; bases with no gene match: 2. This CDR3 reads CASSEGLAGGEQFF. The CDR3 bases are TGCGCCAGCAGCGAGGGACTAGCGGGAGGTGAGCAGTTCTTC.

This clone came up once. The chain combines TRBV27 with TRBJ2-2; TRBD2 is a possible D gene (6 bases). The germline V gene encodes CDR1 MNHEY and CDR2 SMNVEV (reference sequence). The CDR3 runs 16 residues. Trimming shortened V by 3 bases and J by 2 bases, and 13 bases separated the two germline ends. CDR3 DNA: TGTGCCAGCAGTTTCCTGGGCGGGGATAACACCGGGGAGCTGTTTTTT. Translation gives CASSFLGGDNTGELFF.

This clone was detected a few times. The V gene is TRBV6-4, the J gene TRBJ2-1; 10 nucleotides agree with TRBD2. Germline V lookup: CDR1 MRHNA, CDR2 SNTAGT. CDR3 length: 15 amino acids. Trimming cost V 6 bases and J 3 bases; bases outside gene matches: 5. This CDR3 is CASSSGTSDYNEQFF. For the CDR3, the DNA is TGTGCCAGCAGCAGCGGGACTAGCGACTACAATGAGCAGTTCTTC.

This clone has just one count. A far larger clone is off by one base, so a read error is likely. This sequence joins TRBV5-1 and TRBJ2-1; 12 nucleotides line up with TRBD2. This CDR3 is 16 amino acids long. V lost 0 bases to trimming and J lost 7 bases; unmatched junction nucleotides: 5. Germline CDR1 reads SGHRS; CDR2 reads YFSETQ. The CDR3: CASSLAPSGRGNEQFF. Here the CDR3 DNA reads TGCGCCAGCAGCTTGGCTCCTAGCGGGAGGGGGAATGAGCAGTTCTTC.

This clone was detected only a few times. J is TRBJ2-3 and V is TRBV29-1; D is undetermined. Trimming cost V 3 bases and J 5 bases, with 6 bases left between them. Germline V gives CDR1 SQVTM, CDR2 ANQGSEA. The CDR3 is 11 residues long. The CDR3 DNA reads TGCAGCGTTGACGCTGGAGATACGCAGTATTTT. Its translation: CSVDAGDTQYF.

The chain uses TRBV9 and TRBJ1-1; D not resolved. The germline V and J ends were trimmed by 0 bases and 0 bases, with 9 bases remaining between them. CDR1 SGDLS and CDR2 YYNGEE come from the germline V gene. The CDR3 consists of 15 residues. The CDR3: CASSVGDGMNTEAFF. CDR3 nucleotides: TGTGCCAGCAGCGTAGGGGATGGGATGAACACTGAAGCTTTCTTT.

The gene calls are TRBV27 and TRBJ2-1; no reliable D call. Germline V gene data show CDR1 as MNHEY and CDR2 as SMNVEV (reference sequence). V dropped 5 bases and J dropped 3 bases, with 8 bases sitting between them. CDR3 length: 13 residues. Here the CDR3 reads CASSPGVYNEQFF. CDR3 in DNA: TGTGCCAGCAGTCCTGGAGTCTACAATGAGCAGTTCTTC.

The V gene is TRBV2, the J gene TRBJ2-5; 9 bases match TRBD1. CDR3 length: 14 residues. Germline trimming cut 6 bases from V and 2 bases from J; bases unmatched to any gene: 4. Looked up from germline, CDR1 is SNHLY and CDR2 is FYNNEI. The CDR3 here is CASRPGTGQETQYF. The CDR3 coding sequence is TGTGCCAGCAGACCTGGGACAGGGCAAGAGACCCAGTACTTC.

The chain links TRBV4-1 to TRBJ2-6, with D unclear. The CDR3 is made up of 15 amino acids. Germline lookup yields CDR1 MGHRA and CDR2 YSYEKL. V lost 5 bases to trimming and J lost 1 base, with 9 bases between them. The CDR3 region has the DNA TGCGCCAGCAGCATAGTAGAGTCTGGGGCCAACGTCCTGACTTTC. Its protein is CASSIVESGANVLTF.

This sequence joins TRBV11-2 and TRBJ2-7; 9 nucleotides align to TRBD1. Germline V lookup: CDR1 SGHAT, CDR2 FQNNGV. This CDR3 comprises 15 residues. V lost 5 bases, J lost 5 bases, and 10 bases stayed unmatched. The CDR3 here is CASSLSGTGRHEQYF. The CDR3 coding sequence is TGTGCCAGCAGCCTGTCCGGGACAGGGCGGCACGAGCAGTACTTC. Variable domain in full (rest from reference TRBV11-2 and TRBJ2-7): EAGVAQSPRYKIIEKRQSVAFWCNPISGHATLYWYQQILGQGPKLLIQFQNNGVVDDSQLPKDRFSAERLKGVDSTLKIQPAKLEDSAVYLCASSLSGTGRHEQYFGPGTRLTVT.

The gene calls are TRBV11-3 and TRBJ1-1; no firm D call. The length of the CDR3 is 13 residues. Trimming removed 5 bases from V and 2 bases from J, with 9 bases in between. Germline CDR1 SGHNT, CDR2 YENEEA. The CDR3 protein is CASSPRPNTEAFF. CDR3 nucleotide sequence: TGTGCCAGCAGCCCCCGACCAAACACTGAAGCTTTCTTT.

This clone appeared a few times. The chain combines TRBV6-1 with TRBJ2-2; the match to TRBD1 covers 7 bases. The length of the CDR3 is 15 residues. The germline V gene has CDR1 MNHNS and CDR2 SASEGT. With V trimmed by 3 bases and J by 5 bases, 6 bases remained unmatched. The CDR3 DNA sequence: TGTGCCAGCAGTGAGGATACAGGGGAAACCGGGGAGCTGTTTTTT. Its protein product is CASSEDTGETGELFF.

The V and J genes are TRBV6-6 and TRBJ2-7; TRBD1 agrees at 7 bases. The CDR3 is made up of 15 amino acids. Germline assignment: CDR1 MNHNY and CDR2 SVGAGI (reference sequence). Unmatched junction bases numbered 8, after V lost 3 bases and J lost 3 bases. DNA for the CDR3: TGTGCCAGCAGTTATCCGGACAGGTCCCTCTACGAGCAGTACTTC. As protein: CASSYPDRSLYEQYF.

The rearrangement links TRBV9 to TRBJ1-2; perhaps TRBD1 as D (6 bases). Germline V gives CDR1 SGDLS, CDR2 YYNGEE. V dropped 4 bases and J dropped 6 bases, with 19 bases sitting between them. The CDR3 length is 15 residues. The CDR3 sequence is CASSPLQGRSDGYTF. The DNA for the CDR3 is TGTGCCAGCAGCCCATTACAGGGAAGATCGGATGGCTACACCTTC. Full variable domain (missing parts from reference TRBV9 and TRBJ1-2): DSGVTQTPKHLITATGQRVTLRCSPRSGDLSVYWYQQSLDQGLQFLIQYYNGEERAKGNILERFSAQQFPDLHSELNLSSLELGDSALYFCASSPLQGRSDGYTFGSGTRLTVV.

This clone was observed a few times. V and J are TRBV29-1 and TRBJ2-7; D perhaps matches TRBD1 (6 bases). Trimming pared 4 bases from V and 8 bases from J, leaving 15 bases between. The CDR3 covers 12 residues. Germline V lookup: CDR1 SQVTM, CDR2 ANQGSEA. The CDR3 nucleotides are TGCAGCGTTGGCGTACCGGGACAACAGCAGTACTTC. Amino acid sequence: CSVGVPGQQQYF.

This clone was detected only a few times. The V and J genes are TRBV6-5 and TRBJ2-7; 7 nucleotides agree with TRBD2. Germline V CDR1 and CDR2: MNHEY, SVGAGI. The trim removed 6 bases at V and 3 bases at J, leaving 5 bases unmatched. The CDR3 spans 13 residues. CDR3 amino acids: CASSSREGYEQYF. The CDR3 bases are TGTGCCAGCAGCTCCAGGGAGGGCTACGAGCAGTACTTC.